The entry below gives a single T cell receptor beta chain sequence along with its context. Its target is unknown. The sample is drawn from a study of cytomegalovirus exposure and HLA in healthy donors. As for the study in general: Early released data had roughly 81 million unique TCRs, all coming from HLA-typed donors. Most donors, less than 85% of 398 genotyped, fell in the Caucasian-associated ancestry cluster. General study findings and limits: The study carried out a later analysis of TCR beta sequences. It associated some 15,000 of them with specific HLA alleles at a false discovery rate of 0.05.

Use of 60 Vbeta and 13 Jbeta primers characterized the PCR. As handled by the study authors: An analysis that came later counted some 85 million unique TCR beta chains, around 12 million shared. Only in-frame clones appear in the TCRdb table, and some are missing; sequencing was by immunoSEQ multiplex PCR. V and J calls and clone size come straight from that table; D and trimming were deduced from the DNA. This sample yields 70,000 to 95,000 clones, of which around 75% are seen a single time; about 15% belongs to the top ten. The TCR originated in a woman between 40 and 50 years old in good health and CMV-seropositive. The sequencing sample was made of PBMCs.

The DNA for the CDR3 is TGTGCCAGCAGCTTGGGCTCAGGGGGAGAGACCCAGTACTTC. The encoded protein is CASSLGSGGETQYF. J is TRBJ2-5 and V is TRBV7-9; 7 bases fit TRBD1. The V and J ends lost 3 bases and 4 bases, in that order; junction bases with no gene match: 5. This CDR3 has 14 amino acids. Germline CDR1 is SEHNR and CDR2 is FQNEAQ (reference sequence). The full variable domain, completed using reference TRBV7-9 and TRBJ2-5, is DTGVSQNPRHKITKRGQNVTFRCDPISEHNRLYWYRQTLGQGPEFLTYFQNEAQLEKSRLLSDRFSAERPKGSFSTLEIQRTEQGDSAMYLCASSLGSGGETQYFGPGTRLLVL.